The 10 T cell receptor beta chains below all came from one sample that was sequenced in a study of T-cell memory formation after mild COVID-19. TCRdb called the 5' RACE reads again in MiXCR, with one record for every CDR3 protein. The top ten clones hold around 8.7% of a sample with approximately 400,000 distinct CDR3 sequences, 24% of them seen once. The specimen sequenced was PBMCs or a T cell subset sorted from them (not recorded which). Source of these receptors: an adult woman who had mild COVID-19 (a few samples of this study predate the infection). Cell type and time point are not known.

This clonotype was seen only a few times. V and J are TRBV7-9 and TRBJ1-1; TRBD1 might be the D (6 bases). Between the trimmed V and J ends, which lost 5 bases and 10 bases, there was a span of 14 bases. Germline V lookup: CDR1 SEHNR, CDR2 FQNEAQ (reference sequence). The CDR3 runs to 12 residues. The DNA for the CDR3 is TGTGCCAGCAGCCCTGGGGGGCTGGGAGCTTTCTTT. It encodes CASSPGGLGAFF.

This chain joins TRBV5-1 and TRBJ1-6; 9 positions match TRBD1. The CDR3 covers 15 residues. Germline V gives CDR1 SGHRS, CDR2 YFSETQ. V dropped 2 bases and J dropped 9; count of bases not matched to a gene: 6. The CDR3 bases are TGCGCCAGCAGCTTATGGGACAGGGAGGTTTCACCCCTCCACTTT. Translating it yields CASSLWDREVSPLHF.

Many counts were recorded for this clonotype. This chain connects TRBV2 to TRBJ2-3, with D possibly matching TRBD2 (5 bases). Germline V gives CDR1 SNHLY, CDR2 FYNNEI. V dropped 7 bases and J dropped 0 bases, with 20 bases sitting between them. This CDR3 is built from 17 residues. The CDR3 sequence: CASIRSRSGISTDTQYF. DNA of the CDR3: TGTGCCAGCATAAGGTCGCGGAGCGGAATAAGCACAGATACGCAGTATTTT.

The chain links TRBV7-3 to TRBJ2-5; 9 bases fit TRBD2. The CDR3 loop spans 16 amino acids. With 3 bases clipped from V and 5 bases from J, the junction kept 10 bases outside the gene matches. Germline assignment: CDR1 SGHTA and CDR2 FQGTGA. CDR3 sequence reads: CASSLTGTSWRETQYF. In DNA, the CDR3 is TGTGCCAGCAGCTTGACCGGGACTAGCTGGCGGGAGACCCAGTACTTC.

The V call is TRBV7-2, the J call TRBJ2-3, with 7 positions matching TRBD2. Germline CDR1 is SGHTA and CDR2 is FQGNSA. Trimming cost V 3 bases and J 6 bases; bases outside gene matches: 6. CDR3 length: 14 residues. This CDR3 reads CASSFSPAGDTQYF. In nucleotides, the CDR3 is TGTGCCAGCAGCTTTTCCCCAGCGGGGGATACGCAGTATTTT.

V usage is TRBV5-1 and J usage is TRBJ2-7; D is perhaps TRBD1 (6 bases). Trimming removed 3 bases from V and 2 bases from J, with 27 bases in between. The V gene's germline CDR1 is SGHRS and CDR2 YFSETQ. The CDR3 totals 19 residues. DNA of the CDR3: TGCGCCAGCAGCTCTCCCTCTCGGGACACAAGACCGGGGACCTACGAGCAGTACTTC. This codes for CASSSPSRDTRPGTYEQYF.

The CDR3 DNA is TGTGCCAGCAGGGTTACAGAGGCTATAGGCTACACCTTC. It is translated as CASRVTEAIGYTF. The gene calls are TRBV12-3 or TRBV12-4 and TRBJ1-2; the D is unclear. There are 13 residues in the CDR3. Deletions cut 6 bases from V and 8 bases from J, with 16 bases between.

The chain couples TRBV27 to TRBJ2-1, with D possibly TRBD2 on 6 matching bases. The CDR3 length is 15 residues. Germline CDR1 reads MNHEY; CDR2 reads SMNVEV (reference sequence). The germline V and J ends were trimmed by 7 bases and 12 bases, with 25 bases remaining between them. In nucleotides, the CDR3 is TGTGCCAGCATTCCTTCCGTAGCGGCCCCCCGGGGGCAGTTCTTC. Its protein is CASIPSVAAPRGQFF.

This clonotype has ten or more counts. V gene TRBV5-1 combines with J gene TRBJ1-2; D remains ambiguous. This CDR3 region has 13 residues. The germline V and J ends were trimmed by 5 bases and 2 bases, with 10 bases remaining between them. Germline loops: CDR1 SGHRS, CDR2 YFSETQ. The CDR3 spells CASRYTGNYGYTF. Written as DNA, the CDR3 is TGCGCCAGCAGGTACACGGGAAACTATGGCTACACCTTC.

This clonotype showed up just a few times. The CDR3 coding sequence is TGTGCCAGCAGTTACTCGTGGACCAGAGGCAAGTCTAACTATGGCTACACCTTC. Translation: CASSYSWTRGKSNYGYTF. V usage is TRBV6-2 or TRBV6-3 and J usage is TRBJ1-2; no definite D call. Germline V gives CDR1 MNHEY, CDR2 SVGEGT. Trimming removed 0 bases at V and 0 bases at J, with 17 bases between. The CDR3 totals 18 residues.